Listed here are 2 T cell receptor beta chains from one sample, sequenced in a study of cytomegalovirus exposure and HLA in healthy donors. The PCR used 60 Vbeta and 13 Jbeta primers. Some clones are missing from TCRdb's copy, which holds only in-frame ones; the method was immunoSEQ multiplex PCR. The table lists some 150,000 clones, roughly 77% of them singletons. Sequenced sample: PBMCs. These TCRs come from a man aged 25 to 40 in good health and CMV-seropositive.

This clone was detected only a few times. The V and J genes are TRBV5-1 and TRBJ1-5; D unresolved. Deletions cut 4 bases from V and 7 bases from J, with 18 bases between. The CDR3 contains 15 residues. Germline V gene data show CDR1 as SGHRS and CDR2 as YFSETQ. The CDR3 loop reads CASSPGEAVGQPQHF. DNA of the CDR3: TGCGCCAGCAGCCCCGGGGAAGCAGTCGGGCAGCCCCAGCATTTT.

The chain employs TRBV9 and TRBJ1-5; D gene unclear. V lost 4 bases to trimming and J lost 0 bases, with 11 bases between them. Per the germline V gene, CDR1 is SGDLS and CDR2 is YYNGEE. This CDR3 is built from 15 residues. The CDR3: CASSKTPNSNQPQHF. Here the CDR3 DNA reads TGTGCCAGCAGCAAGACACCGAATAGCAATCAGCCCCAGCATTTT.